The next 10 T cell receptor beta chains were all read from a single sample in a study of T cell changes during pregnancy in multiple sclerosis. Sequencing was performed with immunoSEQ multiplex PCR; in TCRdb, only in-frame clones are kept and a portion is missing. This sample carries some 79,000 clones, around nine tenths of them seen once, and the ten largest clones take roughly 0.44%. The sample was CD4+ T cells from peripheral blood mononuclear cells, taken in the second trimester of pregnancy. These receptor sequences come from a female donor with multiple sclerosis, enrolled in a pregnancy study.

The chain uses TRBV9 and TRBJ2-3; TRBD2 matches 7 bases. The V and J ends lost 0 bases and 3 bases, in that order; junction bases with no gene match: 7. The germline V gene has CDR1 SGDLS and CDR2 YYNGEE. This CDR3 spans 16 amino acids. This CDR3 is CASSVEFGTITDTQYF. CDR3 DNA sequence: TGTGCCAGCAGCGTAGAATTCGGGACTATAACAGATACGCAGTATTTT.

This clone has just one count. CDR3 residues: CASSELRRSNQPQHF. CDR3 sequence (DNA): TGTGCCAGCAGTGAACTCAGGCGCAGCAATCAGCCCCAGCATTTT. The V and J genes are TRBV6-1 and TRBJ1-5; D unresolved. The germline gives CDR1 MNHNS, CDR2 SASEGT. The CDR3 is 15 residues long. The V gene lost 2 bases and the J gene lost 1 base, with 9 bases spanning the gap.

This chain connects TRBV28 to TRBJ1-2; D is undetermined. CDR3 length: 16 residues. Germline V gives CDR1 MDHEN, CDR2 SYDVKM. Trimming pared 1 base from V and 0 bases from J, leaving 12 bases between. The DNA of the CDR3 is TGTGCCAGCAGTTTATACGGCAGGCGAGCTAACTATGGCTACACCTTC. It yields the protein CASSLYGRRANYGYTF.

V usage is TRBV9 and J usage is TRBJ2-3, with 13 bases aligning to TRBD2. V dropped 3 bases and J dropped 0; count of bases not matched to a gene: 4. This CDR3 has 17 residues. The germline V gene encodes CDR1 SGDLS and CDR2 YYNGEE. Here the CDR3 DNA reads TGTGCCAGCAGCGGGACTAGCGGGGGAACTAGCACAGATACGCAGTATTTT. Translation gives CASSGTSGGTSTDTQYF.

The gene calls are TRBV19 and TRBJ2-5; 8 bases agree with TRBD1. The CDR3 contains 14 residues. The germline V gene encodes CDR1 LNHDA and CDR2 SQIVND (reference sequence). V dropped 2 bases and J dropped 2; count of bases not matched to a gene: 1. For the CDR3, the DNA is TGTGCCAGTAGTATAACAGGGGGTCAAGAGACCCAGTACTTC. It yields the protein CASSITGGQETQYF.

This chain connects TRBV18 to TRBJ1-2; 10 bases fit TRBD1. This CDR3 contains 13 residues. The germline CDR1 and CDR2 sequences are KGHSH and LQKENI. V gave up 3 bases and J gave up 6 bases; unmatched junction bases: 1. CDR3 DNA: TGTGCCAGCTCACCGGACAGGGGGGATGGCTACACCTTC. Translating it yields CASSPDRGDGYTF.

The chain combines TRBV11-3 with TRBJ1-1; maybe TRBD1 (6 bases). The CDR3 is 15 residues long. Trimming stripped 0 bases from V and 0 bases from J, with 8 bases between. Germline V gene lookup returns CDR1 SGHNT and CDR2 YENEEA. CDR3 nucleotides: TGTGCCAGCAGCTTAGAGGGGGACATGAACACTGAAGCTTTCTTT. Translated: CASSLEGDMNTEAFF.

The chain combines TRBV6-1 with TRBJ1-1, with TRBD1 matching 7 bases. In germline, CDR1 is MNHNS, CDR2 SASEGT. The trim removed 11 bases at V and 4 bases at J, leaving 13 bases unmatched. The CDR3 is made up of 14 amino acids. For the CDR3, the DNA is TGTGCCGGCCTTGACAGGGCGCGAAGCACTGAAGCTTTCTTT. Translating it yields CAGLDRARSTEAFF.

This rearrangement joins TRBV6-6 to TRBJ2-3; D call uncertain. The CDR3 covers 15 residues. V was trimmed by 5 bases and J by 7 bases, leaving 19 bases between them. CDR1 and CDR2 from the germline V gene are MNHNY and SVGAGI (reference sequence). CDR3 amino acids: CASSPSGHWQNTQYF. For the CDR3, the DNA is TGTGCCAGCAGTCCCTCTGGGCACTGGCAAAATACGCAGTATTTT.

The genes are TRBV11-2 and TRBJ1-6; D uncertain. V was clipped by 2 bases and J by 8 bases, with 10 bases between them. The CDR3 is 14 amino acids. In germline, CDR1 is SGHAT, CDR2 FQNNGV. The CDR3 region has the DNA TGTGCCAGCAGCTTATTGTCAGACTATTCACCCCTCCACTTT. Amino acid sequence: CASSLLSDYSPLHF.